This is a list of T cell receptor beta chains from one sample in a study of technical replicates of blood from a handful of donors. TCRdb's table, derived via immunoSEQ multiplex PCR, lists solely in-frame clones and lacks some. Of about 84,000 clones listed, about 98% are singletons. Material for sequencing was T cells isolated from PBMCs. The receptors were sampled from a human donor in good health. CDR3s include the opening cysteine and the closing phenylalanine or tryptophan. A D gene is named only where the DNA matches it firmly. Only some rows state a clone size, as once, few, many or a class for expanded clones.

>-|-|TRBV4-2|14|TRBJ2-7
TGTGCCAGCAGCGACGTGCGGGTTCCCTACGAGCAGTACTTC
CASSDVRVPYEQYF
>-|-|TRBV11-2|15|TRBJ2-3
TGTGCCAGCAGCTTAGATGCTAGCGGCACAGATACGCAGTATTTT
CASSLDASGTDTQYF
>TRBD2|once|TRBV2|14|TRBJ2-5
TGTGCCAGTCCGTTCGGGACTACCCAAGAGACCCAGTACTTC
CASPFGTTQETQYF
>-|-|TRBV6-5|13|TRBJ1-1
TGTGCCAGCAGTCATTACATGAACACTGAAGCTTTCTTT
CASSHYMNTEAFF
>-|-|TRBV28|14|TRBJ1-2
TGTGCCAGCAGTTTAGGGACACCTAACTATGGCTACACCTTC
CASSLGTPNYGYTF
>-|-|TRBV20-1|11|TRBJ2-3
TGCAGTGCTAGACGCGCCGATACGCAGTATTTT
CSARRADTQYF
>-|-|TRBV28|13|TRBJ1-2
TGTGCCAGCAGCATATCACAGAACTATGGCTACACCTTC
CASSISQNYGYTF
>TRBD2|once|TRBV4-2|17|TRBJ2-2
TGTGCCAGCAGCCAAGAGGGGGGACTAGGCGCGATCGGGGAGCTGTTTTTT
CASSQEGGLGAIGELFF
>-|-|TRBV25-1|15|TRBJ1-3
TGTGCCAGCAGTGAATATCGGGGTGACGGAAACACCATATATTTT
CASSEYRGDGNTIYF
>-|-|TRBV29-1|12|TRBJ1-4
TGCAGCGTTGCTAGGGAGAGTGAAAAACTGTTTTTT
CSVARESEKLFF
>-|-|TRBV9|16|TRBJ2-2
TGTGCCAGCAGCCACAACGGGTTTCCGAACACCGGGGAGCTGTTTTTT
CASSHNGFPNTGELFF
>TRBD1|-|TRBV7-6|15|TRBJ1-1
TGTGCCAGCAGCTTAGAGGACAGGGTCGGCACTGAAGCTTTCTTT
CASSLEDRVGTEAFF
>-|-|TRBV18|13|TRBJ1-5
TGTGCCAGCTCTGCCGGGAGCAATCAGCCCCAGCATTTT
CASSAGSNQPQHF
>TRBD1|once|TRBV9|14|TRBJ1-1
TGTGCCAGCAGCTCGGACAGGGGGAACACTGAAGCTTTCTTT
CASSSDRGNTEAFF
>-|-|TRBV18|13|TRBJ2-5
TGTGCCAGCTCACCAACTGTTGCTGAGACCCAGTACTTC
CASSPTVAETQYF
>TRBD1|-|TRBV6-1|15|TRBJ1-2
TGTGCCAGCAGTGAATGGGCAGGGGGCTCCTATGGCTACACCTTC
CASSEWAGGSYGYTF
>TRBD1|-|TRBV28|16|TRBJ1-5
TGTGCCAGCAGCTATGACAGGGGTAAGGGCAATCAGCCCCAGCATTTT
CASSYDRGKGNQPQHF
>TRBD1|-|TRBV5-1|15|TRBJ2-2
TGCGCCAGCAGCTTGAGACAGGGGGGAACCGGGGAGCTGTTTTTT
CASSLRQGGTGELFF
>-|-|TRBV9|16|TRBJ2-1
TGTGCCAGCAGCGCCGGTGGAGGGTATGGTGGCAATGAGCAGTTCTTC
CASSAGGGYGGNEQFF
>TRBD2|-|TRBV28|14|TRBJ2-7
TGTGCCAGCACCCAGAGCGGGAGGACCTACGAGCAGTACTTC
CASTQSGRTYEQYF
>TRBD2|-|TRBV29-1|14|TRBJ2-3
TGCAGCGTTCTAGCGGGAGGGCCCTCAGATACGCAGTATTTT
CSVLAGGPSDTQYF
>-|-|TRBV30|12|TRBJ1-2
TGTGCCTGGAGTCAAGCGAACTATGGCTACACCTTC
CAWSQANYGYTF
>TRBD1|-|TRBV30|11|TRBJ1-1
TGTGCCTGGATCAGGGGGACTGAAGCTTTCTTT
CAWIRGTEAFF
>TRBD2|-|TRBV6-6|13|TRBJ2-3
TGTGCCAGCAACGGGAGGGAGGCAGATACGCAGTATTTT
CASNGREADTQYF
>-|once|TRBV11-2|13|TRBJ2-7
TGTGCCAGCAGCTTCTCACTTTACTTCGAGCAGTACTTC
CASSFSLYFEQYF
>TRBD2|-|TRBV15|16|TRBJ2-1
TGTGCCACCAGCAGAGGGGGACTAGCGGGCTACAATGAGCAGTTCTTC
CATSRGGLAGYNEQFF
>TRBD1|-|TRBV5-4|14|TRBJ1-1
TGTGCCAGCAGCTGGGACAGGTCGAACACTGAAGCTTTCTTT
CASSWDRSNTEAFF
>TRBD2|-|TRBV7-9|16|TRBJ2-1
TGTGCCAGCGGACGCAGGGAGGCTAGCGGCGGCAATGAGCAGTTCTTC
CASGRREASGGNEQFF
>-|-|TRBV27|13|TRBJ1-2
TGTGCCAGCAGTTTATTCCGGGAAGCGGGCTACACCTTC
CASSLFREAGYTF
>-|-|TRBV7-8|14|TRBJ1-2
TGTGCCAGCAGCTGGGGGGTGGGTAACTATGGCTACACCTTC
CASSWGVGNYGYTF
>-|-|TRBV2|12|TRBJ1-1
TGTGCCAGCAGGGCCGAAGGTGCGGAGGCTTTCTTT
CASRAEGAEAFF
>-|-|TRBV6-5|14|TRBJ2-3
TGTGCCAGCAGCCCCATTCTGGGGAGCGATACGCAGTATTTT
CASSPILGSDTQYF
>TRBD1|-|TRBV7-9|15|TRBJ2-7
TGTGCCAGCAGCTTAGCCGGGACAGAAACCTACGAGCAGTACTTC
CASSLAGTETYEQYF
>TRBD2|-|TRBV7-9|14|TRBJ2-3
TGTGCCAGCAGCTTAGACGGGAGGGCCGGTACGCAGTATTTT
CASSLDGRAGTQYF
>-|-|TRBV13|13|TRBJ1-1
TGTGCCAGCAGCACCGGGGGGCGCACTGAAGCTTTCTTT
CASSTGGRTEAFF
>TRBD1|-|TRBV5-1|15|TRBJ2-5
TGCGCCAGCAGCCTCTCCCAGGGGGCTGAGGAGACCCAGTACTTC
CASSLSQGAEETQYF
>-|once|TRBV4-1|17|TRBJ2-5
TGCGCCAGCAGCCAATTGGGGGTGGGAGGGGGTTTAGAGACCCAGTACTTC
CASSQLGVGGGLETQYF
>-|-|TRBV5-4|12|TRBJ2-3
TGTGCCAGCAGCTTTTTTTCGGATACGCAGTATTTT
CASSFFSDTQYF
>TRBD1|-|TRBV28|16|TRBJ2-1
TGTGCCAGCAGTTCGACAGGGGGCGCGTCCTACAATGAGCAGTTCTTC
CASSSTGGASYNEQFF
>-|-|TRBV19|15|TRBJ1-5
TGTGCCAGTAGTATAGACCCCAGGGTCCAGCAGCCCCAGCATTTT
CASSIDPRVQQPQHF
>TRBD2|once|TRBV4-1|15|TRBJ2-7
TGCGCCAGCAGCCAATACCCACTAGCGGGAGTCGAGCAGTACTTC
CASSQYPLAGVEQYF
>-|-|TRBV30|15|TRBJ1-2
TGTGCCTGGAGTATACAGCGCTCGGGGGACTATGGCTACACCTTC
CAWSIQRSGDYGYTF
>TRBD1|once|TRBV6-6|15|TRBJ2-7
TGTGCCAGCAGTAATACGGACAGGCTACCCTACGAGCAGTACTTC
CASSNTDRLPYEQYF
>-|-|TRBV19|17|TRBJ2-3
TGTGCCAGTAGTATTGGCAGGGCATACCGACTCTCGGATACGCAGTATTTT
CASSIGRAYRLSDTQYF
>-|-|TRBV27|13|TRBJ1-6
TGTGCCAGCAGTAACAGGAACAATTCACCCCTCCACTTT
CASSNRNNSPLHF
>-|-|TRBV9|18|TRBJ2-2
TGTGCCAGCAGCGTAGCCGAGAAGGGAGGAAGGGTCACCGGGGAGCTGTTTTTT
CASSVAEKGGRVTGELFF
>-|once|TRBV29-1|14|TRBJ1-1
TGCAGCGTTACAGGACGCCTCATGAACACTGAAGCTTTCTTT
CSVTGRLMNTEAFF
>-|-|TRBV5-1|15|TRBJ2-2
TGCGCCAGCAGCTTGGTAACACAGGGCACCGGGGAGCTGTTTTTT
CASSLVTQGTGELFF
>TRBD2|-|TRBV5-1|13|TRBJ2-1
TGCGCCAGCAGCTGGACTAGCATAGGTGAGCAGTTCTTC
CASSWTSIGEQFF
>-|-|TRBV28|15|TRBJ2-7
TGTGCCAGCAGTTTGGTTTACAGGGTTGACTACGAGCAGTACTTC
CASSLVYRVDYEQYF
>-|-|TRBV29-1|13|TRBJ1-1
TGCAGCGTTGAAGGCAGGTTGAACACTGAAGCTTTCTTT
CSVEGRLNTEAFF